These T cell receptor beta chains were read from a single sample in a study of blood T cell repertoires in COVID-19. The table came from immunoSEQ multiplex PCR; TCRdb's copy has only in-frame clones and leaves some out. The table lists 150,000 or so clones, 80% to 90% of them singletons. Sequenced input: peripheral blood. Receptor source: a man older than 75 with acute or convalescent COVID-19. CDR3s include the opening cysteine and the closing phenylalanine or tryptophan. D genes are given only for firm matches. Clone size appears in some rows only: once, few, many, or a class for an expanded clone.

v_gene	d_gene	j_gene	abundance	len	CDR3aa	CDR3nt
TRBV27	NA	TRBJ2-5	NA	14	CASSSGAAQETQYF	TGTGCCAGCAGTTCAGGGGCTGCCCAAGAGACCCAGTACTTC
TRBV11-2	TRBD2	TRBJ2-3	NA	16	CASSLETSGRTDTQYF	TGTGCCAGCAGCTTAGAAACTAGCGGGCGCACAGATACGCAGTATTTT
TRBV2	NA	TRBJ1-1	NA	12	CASKQGPTEAFF	TGTGCCAGCAAGCAGGGGCCCACTGAAGCTTTCTTT
TRBV9	TRBD1	TRBJ2-1	NA	14	CASSVVDRGGEQFF	TGTGCCAGCAGCGTAGTGGACAGGGGCGGAGAGCAGTTCTTC
TRBV28	TRBD1	TRBJ1-1	NA	13	CASSRQGNTEAFF	TGTGCCAGCAGCCGACAGGGGAACACTGAAGCTTTCTTT
TRBV19	NA	TRBJ2-5	NA	14	CASSIVGREETQYF	TGTGCCAGTAGTATAGTGGGCAGGGAAGAGACCCAGTACTTC
TRBV30	NA	TRBJ1-6	NA	15	CAWSLRDTTNSPLHF	TGTGCCTGGAGTTTGCGGGATACAACAAATTCACCCCTCCACTTT
TRBV28	TRBD1	TRBJ2-7	NA	13	CASSLEDRGEQYF	TGTGCCAGCAGTTTAGAGGACAGGGGCGAGCAGTACTTC
TRBV3-1/TRBV3-2	TRBD2	TRBJ2-5	NA	15	CASSLGASGQETQYF	TGTGCCAGCAGCCTCGGGGCTAGCGGCCAAGAGACCCAGTACTTC
TRBV29-1	NA	TRBJ2-5	NA	12	CSAPGWEETQYF	TGCAGCGCCCCGGGGTGGGAAGAGACCCAGTACTTC
TRBV19	NA	TRBJ1-1	few	14	CASSSGNMNTEAFF	TGTGCCAGTAGTAGCGGTAATATGAACACTGAAGCTTTCTTT
TRBV19	NA	TRBJ1-1	few	12	CASGVRGSQAFF	TGTGCCAGTGGGGTCAGGGGTTCCCAAGCTTTCTTT
TRBV6-5	TRBD2	TRBJ2-1	NA	15	CASILGTSGRGEQFF	TGTGCCAGCATATTGGGGACTAGCGGGAGGGGCGAGCAGTTCTTC
TRBV5-1	TRBD1	TRBJ1-4	NA	15	CASSLAWTGGEKLFF	TGCGCCAGCAGCTTGGCCTGGACAGGGGGCGAAAAACTGTTTTTT
TRBV6-1	NA	TRBJ1-6	NA	16	CASSDPVPGNNSPLHF	TGTGCCAGCAGTGACCCCGTACCGGGGAATAATTCACCCCTCCACTTT
TRBV21-1	NA	TRBJ2-7	NA	16	CASSRATIGYQDEQYF	TGTGCCAGCAGCAGGGCGACAATTGGTTACCAGGACGAGCAGTACTTC
TRBV5-1	TRBD1	TRBJ1-3	NA	18	CASSLGAGQGTSGNTIYF	TGCGCCAGCAGCTTGGGTGCGGGACAGGGCACCTCTGGAAACACCATATATTTT
TRBV28	TRBD2	TRBJ2-1	NA	15	CASSLAGVPYNEQFF	TGTGCCAGCAGTTTAGCGGGGGTACCCTACAATGAGCAGTTCTTC
TRBV2	NA	TRBJ1-6	NA	16	CASSVRQPRYNSPLHF	TGTGCCAGCAGCGTTAGACAGCCCCGCTATAATTCACCCCTCCACTTT
TRBV11-2	TRBD2	TRBJ2-7	once	14	CASSFSGTSYEQYF	TGTGCCAGCAGCTTCAGCGGGACCTCCTACGAGCAGTACTTC
TRBV24-1	NA	TRBJ1-2	NA	16	CATSDPSGDTLYGYTF	TGTGCCACCAGTGATCCCAGCGGAGATACGCTCTATGGCTACACCTTC
TRBV3-1/TRBV3-2	TRBD1	TRBJ2-7	NA	13	CASNRGPAYEQYF	TGTGCCAGTAACAGGGGACCCGCCTACGAGCAGTACTTC
TRBV19	TRBD1	TRBJ1-1	few	15	CASRDRGMGNTEAFF	TGTGCCAGTCGGGACAGGGGCATGGGAAACACTGAAGCTTTCTTT
TRBV7-5	NA	TRBJ2-3	NA	15	CVRSYWTGGPDTQYF	TGTGTCAGAAGCTATTGGACAGGGGGCCCAGATACGCAGTATTTT
TRBV5-1	TRBD2	TRBJ2-7	NA	15	CASSLTAGDAGEQYF	TGCGCCAGCAGCTTGACAGCGGGGGACGCTGGCGAGCAGTACTTC
TRBV19	NA	TRBJ1-3	NA	16	CASTLRDTSSGNTIYF	TGTGCCAGTACATTACGAGACACGAGCTCTGGAAACACCATATATTTT
TRBV27	TRBD2	TRBJ2-7	NA	17	CASRGGLAGAFGYEQYF	TGTGCCAGCAGGGGGGGACTAGCGGGAGCGTTCGGCTACGAGCAGTACTTC
TRBV7-2	NA	TRBJ1-6	NA	15	CASSLGLQDNSPLHF	TGTGCCAGCAGCTTAGGTCTACAGGATAATTCACCCCTCCACTTT
TRBV3-1/TRBV3-2	TRBD1	TRBJ1-6	NA	14	CASSQATGTSPLHF	TGTGCCAGCAGCCAAGCGACAGGGACTTCACCCCTCCACTTT